This T cell receptor beta chain was profiled in a study of technical replicates of blood from a few donors. This CDR3 has 19 amino acids. Germline V gene data show CDR1 as LGHNA and CDR2 as YNFKEQ. With 0 bases clipped from V and 3 bases from J, the junction kept 11 bases outside the gene matches. Some clones are missing from TCRdb's copy, which holds only in-frame ones; the method was immunoSEQ multiplex PCR. The sample has approximately 94,000 clones; less than 96% are singletons. The origin of this receptor is a human donor in good health. The J gene is TRBJ2-3, the V gene TRBV4-2; 11 bases agree with TRBD2. Material: T cells isolated from PBMCs. CDR3 sequence (DNA): TGTGCCAGCAGCCAAGATCCCCTAGCGGGAGGTGGATCAACAGATACGCAGTATTTT. Protein: CASSQDPLAGGGSTDTQYF.